These 27 T cell receptor beta chains were sequenced from one sample in a study of cytomegalovirus exposure and HLA in healthy donors. Primers: 60 Vbeta forward and 13 Jbeta reverse. TCRdb's copy holds only in-frame clones and misses some; the assay was immunoSEQ multiplex PCR. The sample has about 150,000 clones; less than 90% are singletons. The sequencing input was PBMCs. These receptor sequences come from a woman in her late teens or twenties in good health and CMV-seronegative.

This clone was picked up a small number of times. CDR3 loop: CASSLGGANNEQFF. The CDR3 DNA follows: TGCGCCAGCAGCCTCGGGGGGGCAAACAATGAGCAGTTCTTC. The gene calls are TRBV5-1 and TRBJ2-1; TRBD2 agrees at 8 bases. Trimming cost V 4 bases and J 5 bases; bases outside gene matches: 5. Per the germline V gene, CDR1 is SGHRS and CDR2 is YFSETQ. The CDR3 has 14 amino acids.

The gene calls are TRBV30 and TRBJ1-5; D ambiguous. The CDR3 runs to 14 residues. Germline-derived CDR1 and CDR2 are GTSNPN and SVGIG (reference sequence). V was shortened by 2 bases and J by 2 bases, with 10 bases between the two germline ends. DNA for the CDR3: TGTGCCTGGAGTTGGCCGGGAGGCAATCAGCCCCAGCATTTT. Amino acid sequence: CAWSWPGGNQPQHF.

The chain employs TRBV7-3 and TRBJ2-2; D possibly corresponds to TRBD2 (8 bases). The germline CDR1 and CDR2 sequences are SGHTA and FQGTGA. The CDR3 has 18 residues. Trimming removed 1 base at V and 0 bases at J, with 15 bases between. CDR3 sequence (DNA): TGTGCCAGCAGCTTAAAGGGGGCGGGAGGTCCGAACACCGGGGAGCTGTTTTTT. Residues: CASSLKGAGGPNTGELFF.

The V gene is TRBV5-1, the J gene TRBJ1-2, with D maybe TRBD1 (5 bases). This CDR3 contains 13 residues. The germline V gene encodes CDR1 SGHRS and CDR2 YFSETQ. V was shortened by 0 bases and J by 5 bases, with 8 bases between the two germline ends. CDR3 amino acids: CASSLAGNYGYTF. In DNA form, the CDR3 reads TGCGCCAGCAGCTTGGCAGGGAATTATGGCTACACCTTC.

This rearrangement joins TRBV4-1 to TRBJ1-1; 7 nucleotides align to TRBD1. V lost 2 bases, J lost 1 base, and 4 bases stayed unmatched. CDR3 size: 15 residues. In germline, CDR1 is MGHRA, CDR2 YSYEKL. CDR3 DNA: TGCGCCAGCAGCCAACCGACAGGGTCGAACACTGAAGCTTTCTTT. Its protein is CASSQPTGSNTEAFF.

This chain joins TRBV4-1 and TRBJ1-5; D is undetermined. This CDR3 has 14 residues. Germline loops: CDR1 MGHRA, CDR2 YSYEKL. The V gene lost 9 bases and the J gene lost 4 bases, with 16 bases spanning the gap. CDR3 residues: CASREAPANQPQHF. The CDR3, as DNA: TGCGCCAGTCGGGAGGCCCCGGCAAATCAGCCCCAGCATTTT.

V is TRBV28 and J is TRBJ2-7; D not certain. Germline V lookup: CDR1 MDHEN, CDR2 SYDVKM. Trimming pared 2 bases from V and 2 bases from J, leaving 7 bases between. This CDR3 contains 13 residues. CDR3 nucleotide sequence: TGTGCCAGCAGTTTAAGCATCCCCTACGAGCAGTACTTC. It translates to CASSLSIPYEQYF.

The chain links TRBV5-5 to TRBJ2-1; a weak D match, TRBD1 (6 bases). The CDR3 runs 12 residues. The V gene lost 6 bases and the J gene lost 8 bases, with 12 bases spanning the gap. CDR1 is SGHKS, CDR2 YYEKEE, per germline (reference sequence). Written as DNA, the CDR3 is TGTGCCAGCATTCTGAGGGGGTATGAGCAGTTCTTC. Its protein product is CASILRGYEQFF.

The chain is built from TRBV7-9 and TRBJ1-1; 8 bases match TRBD1. The junction had 4 bases not matched to a gene; V was cut back by 6 bases and J by 1 base. Germline CDR1 reads SEHNR; CDR2 reads FQNEAQ (reference sequence). The CDR3 runs 14 residues. CDR3 sequence: CASRPQGENTEAFF. The DNA for the CDR3 is TGTGCCAGCAGACCACAGGGGGAGAACACTGAAGCTTTCTTT.

This rearrangement joins TRBV21-1 to TRBJ2-7; no check of the table's D call, TRBD1, against the DNA was made. TRBV21-1 is a recognized pseudogene. This CDR3 is 15 amino acids long. The CDR3 nucleotides are TGTGCCAGCAGCAAAGACCCCAGGGGGTATGAAGAGCAGTACTTC. Residues: CASSKDPRGYEEQYF.

This chain links TRBV28 with TRBJ1-6; TRBD1 might be the D (5 bases). Looked up from germline, CDR1 is MDHEN and CDR2 is SYDVKM. CDR3 size: 12 residues. V was trimmed by 6 bases and J by 14 bases, leaving 14 bases between them. CDR3 nucleotide sequence: TGTGCCAGCAGCCAGGGAGGACTGGCCCTCCACTTT. It codes for CASSQGGLALHF. The full variable domain, its missing parts supplied by reference TRBV28 and TRBJ1-6, is DVKVTQSSRYLVKRTGEKVFLECVQDMDHENMFWYRQDPGLGLRLIYFSYDVKMKEKGDIPEGYSVSREKKERFSLILESASTNQTSMYLCASSQGGLALHFGNGTRLTVT.

The rearrangement uses TRBV25-1 and TRBJ1-1, with D uncertain. Germline assignment: CDR1 MGHDK and CDR2 SYGVNS. CDR3 size: 12 residues. Deletions cut 5 bases from V and 2 bases from J, with 6 bases between. The CDR3 sequence: CASSKQNTEAFF. The CDR3 DNA reads TGTGCCAGCAGTAAACAAAACACTGAAGCTTTCTTT. Full variable domain (outside the CDR3, taken from reference TRBV25-1 and TRBJ1-1): EADIYQTPRYLVIGTGKKITLECSQTMGHDKMYWYQQDPGMELHLIHYSYGVNSTEKGDLSSESTVSRIRTEHFPLTLESARPSHTSQYLCASSKQNTEAFFGQGTRLTVV.

The J gene is TRBJ1-1, the V gene TRBV5-1; D perhaps matches TRBD1 (6 bases). This CDR3 region has 14 residues. Germline V lookup: CDR1 SGHRS, CDR2 YFSETQ. Trimming shortened V by 0 bases and J by 5 bases, and 11 bases separated the two germline ends. CDR3 DNA: TGCGCCAGCAGCTTGGGACAGGAAGTGACTGAAGCTTTCTTT. Residues: CASSLGQEVTEAFF.

This chain uses TRBV19 with TRBJ1-2, with no clear D. CDR1 and CDR2 (germline): LNHDA, SQIVND (reference sequence). This CDR3 region has 15 residues. V lost 2 bases to trimming and J lost 4 bases, with 14 bases between them. The CDR3 DNA sequence: TGTGCCAGTAGTATATCGGCACAGCACCTCTATGGCTACACCTTC. Protein product: CASSISAQHLYGYTF.

The V call is TRBV11-2, the J call TRBJ2-7; 7 bases line up with TRBD1. Germline V gene lookup returns CDR1 SGHAT and CDR2 FQNNGV. The CDR3 is 14 residues long. Unmatched junction bases numbered 9, after V lost 5 bases and J lost 5 bases. The CDR3: CASSQNRGLNEQYF. CDR3 in DNA: TGTGCCAGCAGCCAAAACAGGGGTTTGAACGAGCAGTACTTC.

V and J are TRBV28 and TRBJ1-1; D not certain. This CDR3 is 13 amino acids long. The germline V and J ends were trimmed by 6 bases and 0 bases, with 8 bases remaining between them. CDR1 and CDR2 from the germline V gene are MDHEN and SYDVKM. The CDR3 region is CASRRSLNTEAFF. The CDR3 DNA reads TGTGCCAGCAGGCGATCCTTGAACACTGAAGCTTTCTTT.

Concerning this clone itself: A read error may produce the germline difference seen at one junction end. The rearrangement uses TRBV7-7 and TRBJ1-2; D perhaps matches TRBD1 (6 bases). Germline V gives CDR1 SSHAT, CDR2 FNYEAQ (reference sequence). This CDR3 comprises 15 residues. CDR3 in amino acids: CASSSTGKGQDGYTF. The CDR3 coding sequence is TGTGCTAGCAGCTCCACAGGGAAAGGGCAGGATGGCTACACCTTC.

This chain connects TRBV5-4 to TRBJ2-3, with D possibly TRBD1 on 5 matching bases. Per germline, CDR1 SGHNT and CDR2 YYREEE (reference sequence). V was pared by 0 bases and J by 2 bases, with 7 bases between. The CDR3 is made up of 14 amino acids. CDR3 nucleotides: TGTGCCAGCAGCTTGGACAGGCTCACAGATACGCAGTATTTT. Protein: CASSLDRLTDTQYF.

V usage is TRBV7-9 and J usage is TRBJ2-7; TRBD1 aligns across 7 bases. From germline, CDR1 is SEHNR and CDR2 FQNEAQ (reference sequence). V trimming: 5 bases; J trimming: 2 bases; junction bases outside the gene matches: 12. The CDR3 has 16 residues. Here the CDR3 reads CASSDGPTGLTYEQYF. The CDR3 coding sequence is TGTGCCAGCAGCGACGGGCCGACAGGGCTCACCTACGAGCAGTACTTC.

This clone was seen once. V and J are TRBV7-2 and TRBJ2-6, with TRBD1 as a possible D gene (6 bases). CDR1 and CDR2 (germline): SGHTA, FQGNSA. Trimming left V 3 bases short and J 0 bases short, with 6 bases between. This CDR3 comprises 15 residues. In DNA form, the CDR3 reads TGTGCCAGCAGCTTGGACAGCTCTGGGGCCAACGTCCTGACTTTC. Translation: CASSLDSSGANVLTF.

The V and J genes are TRBV28 and TRBJ2-1; tentatively, D is TRBD2 (5 bases). The CDR3 is made up of 14 amino acids. From germline, CDR1 is MDHEN and CDR2 SYDVKM. Trimming left V 4 bases short and J 10 bases short, with 17 bases between. The chain's CDR3 is CASSSATLQREQFF. In nucleotides, the CDR3 is TGTGCCAGCAGTTCCGCCACTCTCCAGCGGGAGCAGTTCTTC.

This clone was counted between two and nine times. The chain links TRBV6-5 to TRBJ2-7; the match to TRBD1 covers 8 bases. Germline CDR1 is MNHEY and CDR2 is SVGAGI. The CDR3 has 13 amino acids. The trim removed 7 bases at V and 5 bases at J, leaving 7 bases unmatched. The CDR3: CASKTGVVHEQYF. Written as DNA, the CDR3 is TGTGCCAGCAAGACAGGGGTTGTCCACGAGCAGTACTTC.

The chain carries TRBV6-6 and TRBJ2-7; TRBD2 matches 11 bases. The V and J ends lost 6 bases and 2 bases, in that order; junction bases with no gene match: 6. There are 15 residues in the CDR3. Germline V gene data show CDR1 as MNHNY and CDR2 as SVGAGI (reference sequence). This chain's CDR3 is CASSHLAGGAYEQYF. The CDR3 region has the DNA TGTGCCAGCAGCCACCTAGCGGGGGGAGCCTACGAGCAGTACTTC.

V is TRBV6-5 and J is TRBJ1-5; 10 bases fit TRBD1. CDR1 is MNHEY, CDR2 SVGAGI, per germline. V shed 5 bases, J shed 7 bases, and the junction held 5 bases outside the gene matches. This CDR3 has 14 residues. Here the CDR3 DNA reads TGTGCCAGCAGTGACAGGGGGCTTCGCCAGCCCCAGCATTTT. It translates to CASSDRGLRQPQHF.

The chain is built from TRBV5-6 and TRBJ1-2, with 9 bases aligning to TRBD1. V was pared by 4 bases and J by 6 bases, with 4 bases of the junction left unmatched. The germline gives CDR1 SGHDT, CDR2 YYEEEE. The CDR3 consists of 13 residues. This CDR3 is CASSTGTGNGYTF. Here the CDR3 DNA reads TGTGCCAGCAGCACTGGGACAGGGAATGGCTACACCTTC.

This clone showed up just a few times. This sequence joins TRBV5-6 and TRBJ1-5; D perhaps matches TRBD1 (6 bases). The V end was cut by 0 bases, the J end by 4 bases, with 11 bases between. The CDR3 is 15 residues long. Germline CDR1 and CDR2: SGHDT and YYEEEE. The CDR3, as DNA: TGTGCCAGCAGCTTGGCCGTAACAGGGAATCAGCCCCAGCATTTT. As protein: CASSLAVTGNQPQHF.

This clone was seen more than once but under ten times. The chain has TRBV10-1 and TRBJ2-5, with 11 positions matching TRBD1. CDR3 length: 13 amino acids. Per germline, CDR1 WNHNN and CDR2 SYGVQD (reference sequence). J lost 4 bases, V lost 10 bases, and 5 bases had no gene match. In DNA, the CDR3 is TGCGCCAAACCGGACAGGGGGCCAGAGACCCAGTACTTC. Protein product: CAKPDRGPETQYF.